This T cell receptor beta chain was sequenced in a study of cytomegalovirus exposure and HLA in healthy donors. Overall study context: When fewer than 500 donors were genotyped, more than 70% of them were found to fall in the Caucasian-associated ancestry cluster.

This CDR3 has 16 amino acids. With 4 bases clipped from V and 7 bases from J, the junction kept 11 bases outside the gene matches. CDR1 and CDR2 from the germline V gene are ENHRY and SYGVKD. A remark on this clone: Its antigen is not known.

In the PCR, 60 Vbeta and 13 Jbeta primers were used. Repertoires were generated with immunoSEQ multiplex PCR, while TCRdb's copy carries only in-frame clones and drops some. The table lists 150,000 to 200,000 clones, about 80% of them singletons. Study results and caveats: The number of N-insertions in an Asian-associated ancestry cluster was reportedly below the roughly 620-donor mean in a later analysis.

The V gene is TRBV10-3, the J gene TRBJ1-5; TRBD1 matches 9 bases. Sequenced sample: PBMCs. The receptor's source is a girl aged 10 to 17 in good health and CMV-seropositive. The CDR3 sequence: CAISVGTGYSDQPQHF. CDR3 sequence (DNA): TGTGCCATCAGTGTGGGGACAGGGTATTCGGACCAGCCCCAGCATTTT.